This paragraph reports one T cell receptor (beta chain). Its cognate antigen is unknown. These data belong to a study of T cell responses to AZD1222 COVID-19 vaccine. Study-level results: Baseline serology detected seropositivity in only six AZD1222 recipients. After the peak T cell response, and only then, were repertoires sampled. With two AZD1222 doses given, Spike-specific TCR breadth and depth both rose. Spike regions recognized by vaccine-associated CD4 TCRs spanned the protein, led by 160-218 and 743-854.

The germline V and J ends were trimmed by 4 bases and 1 base, with 7 bases remaining between them. Per germline, CDR1 WSHSY and CDR2 SAAADI. This CDR3 region has 13 residues. The data were produced by immunoSEQ multiplex PCR, yet TCRdb's version contains in-frame clones alone and is incomplete. This table has about 100,000 clones, 80% to 90% appearing once. This specimen consisted of peripheral blood, obtained on day 0 of AZD1222 vaccination. The TCR originated in an adult in good health. V usage is TRBV10-2 and J usage is TRBJ1-1, with D possibly being TRBD1 (5 bases). The CDR3 coding sequence is TGCGCCAGCAGTGTTCAGGGGAACACTGAAGCTTTCTTT. Protein: CASSVQGNTEAFF.